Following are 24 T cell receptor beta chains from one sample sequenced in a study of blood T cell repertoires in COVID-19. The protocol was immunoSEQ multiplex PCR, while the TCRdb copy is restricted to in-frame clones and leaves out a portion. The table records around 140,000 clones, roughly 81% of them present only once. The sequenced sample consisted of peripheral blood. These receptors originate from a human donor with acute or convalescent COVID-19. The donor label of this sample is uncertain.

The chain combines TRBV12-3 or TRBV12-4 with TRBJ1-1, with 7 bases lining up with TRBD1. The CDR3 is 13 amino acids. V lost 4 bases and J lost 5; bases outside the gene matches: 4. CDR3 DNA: TGTGCCAGCAGTTGGGCAGGGGGAACTGAAGCTTTCTTT. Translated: CASSWAGGTEAFF.

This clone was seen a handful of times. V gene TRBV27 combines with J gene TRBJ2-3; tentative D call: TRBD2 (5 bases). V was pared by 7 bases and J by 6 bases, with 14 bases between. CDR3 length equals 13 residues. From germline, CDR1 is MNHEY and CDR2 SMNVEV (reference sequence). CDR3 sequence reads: CASNFLSGDTQYF. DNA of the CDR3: TGTGCCAGCAATTTTCTGTCGGGGGATACGCAGTATTTT.

The CDR3 DNA reads TGTGCCAGCAGTGAAACGGGAGGCATCCAGCCCCAGCATTTT. Its translation is CASSETGGIQPQHF. This sequence joins TRBV6-1 and TRBJ1-5; D not resolved. The CDR3 is 14 amino acids. Per the germline V gene, CDR1 is MNHNS and CDR2 is SASEGT. The germline V and J ends were trimmed by 2 bases and 7 bases, with 12 bases remaining between them.

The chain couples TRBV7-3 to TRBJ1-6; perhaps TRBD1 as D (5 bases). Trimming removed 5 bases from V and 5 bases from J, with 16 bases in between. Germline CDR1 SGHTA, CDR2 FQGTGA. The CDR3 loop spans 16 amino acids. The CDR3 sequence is CASSLQGGGNNSPLHF. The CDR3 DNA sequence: TGTGCCAGCAGCCTCCAGGGCGGGGGAAATAATTCACCCCTCCACTTT.

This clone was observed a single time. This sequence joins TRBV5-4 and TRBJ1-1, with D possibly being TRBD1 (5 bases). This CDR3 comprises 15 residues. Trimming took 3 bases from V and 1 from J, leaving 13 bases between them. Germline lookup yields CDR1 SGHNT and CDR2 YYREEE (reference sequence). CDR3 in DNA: TGTGCCAGCAGCTCTGGGAGGGGACGGAACACTGAAGCTTTCTTT. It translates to CASSSGRGRNTEAFF.

In DNA, the CDR3 is TGTGCCAGCAGCTCCGGGACAGCCTATAATTCACCCCTCCACTTT. Translated, it gives CASSSGTAYNSPLHF. The rearrangement joins TRBV7-6 to TRBJ1-6; TRBD1 agrees at 7 bases. The V gene's germline CDR1 is SGHVS and CDR2 FNYEAQ. The CDR3 consists of 15 residues. V gave up 4 bases and J gave up 2 bases; unmatched junction bases: 2. Complete variable domain (other parts from reference TRBV7-6 and TRBJ1-6): GAGVSQSPRYKVTKRGQDVALRCDPISGHVSLYWYRQALGQGPEFLTYFNYEAQQDKSGLPNDRFSAERPEGSISTLTIQRTEQRDSAMYRCASSSGTAYNSPLHFGNGTRLTVT.

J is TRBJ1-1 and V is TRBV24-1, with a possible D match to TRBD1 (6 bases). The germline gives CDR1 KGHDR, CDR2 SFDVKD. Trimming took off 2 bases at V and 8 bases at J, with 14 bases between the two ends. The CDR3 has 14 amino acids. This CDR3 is CATSDSRQGPEAFF. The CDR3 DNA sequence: TGTGCCACCAGTGATTCCCGTCAGGGGCCGGAAGCTTTCTTT.

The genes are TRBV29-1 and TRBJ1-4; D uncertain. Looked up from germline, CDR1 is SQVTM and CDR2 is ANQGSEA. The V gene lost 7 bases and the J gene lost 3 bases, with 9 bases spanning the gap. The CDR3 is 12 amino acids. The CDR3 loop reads CSADTANEKLFF. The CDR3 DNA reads TGCAGCGCAGACACGGCTAATGAAAAACTGTTTTTT.

The DNA for the CDR3 is TGTGCCGCAAAAACGTGGGGCGATCAGCCCCAGCATTTT. This encodes CAAKTWGDQPQHF. This chain uses TRBV10-3 with TRBJ1-5; D is possibly TRBD1 (5 bases). The germline V gene has CDR1 ENHRY and CDR2 SYGVKD. This CDR3 region has 13 residues. The V end lost 11 bases, the J end lost 5 bases, and 16 bases lay between the germline ends.

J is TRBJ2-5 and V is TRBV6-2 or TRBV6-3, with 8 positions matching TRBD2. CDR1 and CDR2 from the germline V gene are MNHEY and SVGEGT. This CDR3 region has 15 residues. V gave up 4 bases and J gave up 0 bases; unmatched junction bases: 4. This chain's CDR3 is CASSLLAENQETQYF. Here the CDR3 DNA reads TGTGCCAGCAGTTTACTAGCGGAGAACCAAGAGACCCAGTACTTC.

CDR3 sequence (DNA): TGTGCCATCAGTCCACCGCGGACAAACACAGATACGCAGTATTTT. It specifies CAISPPRTNTDTQYF. The chain combines TRBV10-3 with TRBJ2-3; weak D call: TRBD1 (5 bases). The ends were cut back, 5 bases at V and 2 bases at J, with 14 bases in the middle. This CDR3 has 15 residues. The germline CDR1 and CDR2 sequences are ENHRY and SYGVKD.

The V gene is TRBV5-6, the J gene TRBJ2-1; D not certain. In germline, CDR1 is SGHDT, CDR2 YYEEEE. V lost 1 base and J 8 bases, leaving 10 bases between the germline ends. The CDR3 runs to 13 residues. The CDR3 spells CASSLLIIDEQFF. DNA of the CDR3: TGTGCCAGCAGCTTGCTTATTATAGATGAGCAGTTCTTC. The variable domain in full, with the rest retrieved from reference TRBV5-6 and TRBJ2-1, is DAGVTQSPTHLIKTRGQQVTLRCSPKSGHDTVSWYQQALGQGPQFIFQYYEEEERQRGNFPDRFSGHQFPNYSSELNVNALLLGDSALYLCASSLLIIDEQFFGPGTRLTVL.

The CDR3 coding sequence is TGTGCCAGCTCGCCCCAGGGTGACGCCGGGGAGCTGTTTTTT. This sequence encodes CASSPQGDAGELFF. The gene calls are TRBV18 and TRBJ2-2; tentative D call: TRBD1 (5 bases). The V end was cut by 6 bases, the J end by 6 bases, with 14 bases between. The CDR3 spans 14 residues. Germline lookup yields CDR1 KGHSH and CDR2 LQKENI.

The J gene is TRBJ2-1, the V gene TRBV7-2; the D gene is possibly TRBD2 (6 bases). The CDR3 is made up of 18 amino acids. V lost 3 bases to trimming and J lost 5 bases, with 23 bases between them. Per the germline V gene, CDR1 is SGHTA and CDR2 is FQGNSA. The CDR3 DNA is TGTGCCAGCAGCTTCTCTCTTACACGGGAGCCCCGGGACAATGAGCAGTTCTTC. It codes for CASSFSLTREPRDNEQFF.

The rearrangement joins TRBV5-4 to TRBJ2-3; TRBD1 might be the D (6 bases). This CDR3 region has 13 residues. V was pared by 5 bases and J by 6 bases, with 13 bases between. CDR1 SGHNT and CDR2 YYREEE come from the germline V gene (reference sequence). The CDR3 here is CASSLQGTDTQYF. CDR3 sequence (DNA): TGTGCCAGCAGTCTACAGGGAACGGATACGCAGTATTTT. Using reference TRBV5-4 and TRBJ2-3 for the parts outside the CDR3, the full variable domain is ETGVTQSPTHLIKTRGQQVTLRCSSQSGHNTVSWYQQALGQGPQFIFQYYREEENGRGNFPPRFSGLQFPNYSSELNVNALELDDSALYLCASSLQGTDTQYFGPGTRLTVL.

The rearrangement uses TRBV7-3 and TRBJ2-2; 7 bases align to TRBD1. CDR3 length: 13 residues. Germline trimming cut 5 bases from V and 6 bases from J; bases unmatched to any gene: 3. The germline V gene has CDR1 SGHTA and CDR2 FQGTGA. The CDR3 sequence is CASSQGQAGELFF. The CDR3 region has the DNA TGTGCCAGCAGCCAAGGACAGGCCGGGGAGCTGTTTTTT.

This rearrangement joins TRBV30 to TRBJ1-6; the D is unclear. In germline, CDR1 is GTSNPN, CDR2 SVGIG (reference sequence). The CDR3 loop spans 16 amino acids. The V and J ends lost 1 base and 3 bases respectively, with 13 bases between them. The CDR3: CAWSEAVRVYNSPLHF. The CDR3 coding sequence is TGTGCCTGGAGTGAAGCGGTGAGGGTCTATAATTCACCCCTCCACTTT.

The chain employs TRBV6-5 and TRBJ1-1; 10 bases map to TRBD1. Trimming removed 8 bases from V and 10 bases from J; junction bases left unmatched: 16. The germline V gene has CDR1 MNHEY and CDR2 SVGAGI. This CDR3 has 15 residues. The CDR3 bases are TGTGCCAGCCGCCTCACCCGAACCGGGACAGGGGTAGCTTTCTTT. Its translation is CASRLTRTGTGVAFF.

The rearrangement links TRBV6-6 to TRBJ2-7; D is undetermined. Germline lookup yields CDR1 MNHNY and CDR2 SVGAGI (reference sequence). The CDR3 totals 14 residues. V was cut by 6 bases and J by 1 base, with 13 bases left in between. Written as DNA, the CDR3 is TGTGCCAGCAGAACACGGGTAGATTCCTACGAGCAGTACGTC. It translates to CASRTRVDSYEQYV.

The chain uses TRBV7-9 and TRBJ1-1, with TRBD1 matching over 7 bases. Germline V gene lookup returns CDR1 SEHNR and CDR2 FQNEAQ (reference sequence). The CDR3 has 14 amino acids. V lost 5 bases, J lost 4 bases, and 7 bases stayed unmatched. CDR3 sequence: CASSATGVTTEAFF. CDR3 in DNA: TGTGCCAGCAGCGCAACAGGGGTCACCACTGAAGCTTTCTTT.

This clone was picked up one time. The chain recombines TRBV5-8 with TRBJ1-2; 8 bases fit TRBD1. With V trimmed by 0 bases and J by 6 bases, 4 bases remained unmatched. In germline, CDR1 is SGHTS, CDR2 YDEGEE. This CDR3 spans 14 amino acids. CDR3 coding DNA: TGTGCCAGCAGCTTGGGGCAGGGGGCGAATGGCTACACCTTC. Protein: CASSLGQGANGYTF.

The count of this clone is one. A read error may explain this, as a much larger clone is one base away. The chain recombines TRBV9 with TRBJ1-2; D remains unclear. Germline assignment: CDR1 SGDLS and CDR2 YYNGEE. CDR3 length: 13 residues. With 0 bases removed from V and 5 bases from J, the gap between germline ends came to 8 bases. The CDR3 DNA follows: TGTGCCAGCAGCGTAGATGAGGGATATGGCTACACCTTC. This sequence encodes CASSVDEGYGYTF.

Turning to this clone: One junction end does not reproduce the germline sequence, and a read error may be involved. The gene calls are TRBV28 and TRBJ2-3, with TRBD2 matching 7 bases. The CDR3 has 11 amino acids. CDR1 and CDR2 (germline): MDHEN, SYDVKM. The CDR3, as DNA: TGTGCCACCCTTGGGTTAGCGGGTAATAGTTTT. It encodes CATLGLAGNSF.

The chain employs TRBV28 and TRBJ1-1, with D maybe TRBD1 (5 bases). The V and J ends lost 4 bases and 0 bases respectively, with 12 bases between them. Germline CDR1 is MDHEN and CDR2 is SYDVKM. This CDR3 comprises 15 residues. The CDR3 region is CASSSGDALNTEAFF. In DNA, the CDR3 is TGTGCCAGCAGTTCGGGGGACGCTTTGAACACTGAAGCTTTCTTT.